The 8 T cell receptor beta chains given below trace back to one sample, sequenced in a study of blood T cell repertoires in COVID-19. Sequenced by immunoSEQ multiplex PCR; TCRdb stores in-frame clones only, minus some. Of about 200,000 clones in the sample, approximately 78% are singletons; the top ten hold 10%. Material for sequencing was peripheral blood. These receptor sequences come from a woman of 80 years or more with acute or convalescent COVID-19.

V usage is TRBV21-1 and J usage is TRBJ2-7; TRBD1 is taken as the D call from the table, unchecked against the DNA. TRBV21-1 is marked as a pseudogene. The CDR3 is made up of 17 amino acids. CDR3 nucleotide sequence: TGTGCCAGCATCCCCAGAACAGTGGGGGCTATCTCCTACGAGCAGTACTTC. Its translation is CASIPRTVGAISYEQYF.

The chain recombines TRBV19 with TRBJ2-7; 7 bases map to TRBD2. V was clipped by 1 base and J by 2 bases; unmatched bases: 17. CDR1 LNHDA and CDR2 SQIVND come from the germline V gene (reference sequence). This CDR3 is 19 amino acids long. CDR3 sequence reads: CASSIVPAGRQGVAYEQYF. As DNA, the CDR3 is TGTGCCAGTAGTATAGTACCCGCCGGGAGGCAGGGAGTTGCCTACGAGCAGTACTTC.

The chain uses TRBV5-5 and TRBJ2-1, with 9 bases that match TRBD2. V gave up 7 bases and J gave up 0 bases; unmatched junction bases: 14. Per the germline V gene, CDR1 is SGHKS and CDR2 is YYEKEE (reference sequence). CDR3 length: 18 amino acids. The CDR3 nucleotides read TGTGCCAGCGGGCGATCCTCTAGCGGGGCCTACTCCTACAATGAGCAGTTCTTC. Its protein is CASGRSSSGAYSYNEQFF.

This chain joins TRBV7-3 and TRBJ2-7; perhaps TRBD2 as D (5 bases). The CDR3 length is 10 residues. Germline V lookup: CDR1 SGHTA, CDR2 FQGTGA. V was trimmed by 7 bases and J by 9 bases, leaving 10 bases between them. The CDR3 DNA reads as TGTGCCAGCAATTCCCGGGGGCAGTACTTC. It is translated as CASNSRGQYF.

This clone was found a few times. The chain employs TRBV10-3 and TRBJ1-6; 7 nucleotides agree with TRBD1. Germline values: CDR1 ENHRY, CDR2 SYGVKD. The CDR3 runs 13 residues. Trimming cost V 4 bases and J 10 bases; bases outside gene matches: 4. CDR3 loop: CAISADRASPLHF. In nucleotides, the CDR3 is TGTGCCATCAGTGCAGACAGGGCATCACCCCTCCACTTT.

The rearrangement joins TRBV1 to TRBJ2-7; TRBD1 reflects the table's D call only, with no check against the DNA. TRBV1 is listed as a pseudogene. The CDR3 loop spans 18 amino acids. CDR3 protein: CTSSQGAGDQDFSYEQYF. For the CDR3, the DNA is TGCACCAGCAGCCAAGGGGCAGGCGACCAAGATTTCTCCTACGAGCAGTACTTC.

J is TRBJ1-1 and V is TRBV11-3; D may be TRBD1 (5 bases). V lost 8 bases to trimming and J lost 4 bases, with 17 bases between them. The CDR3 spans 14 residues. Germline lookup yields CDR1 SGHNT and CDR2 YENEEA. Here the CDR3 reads CASSRTGGITEAFF. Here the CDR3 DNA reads TGTGCCAGCTCCCGGACGGGGGGGATCACTGAAGCTTTCTTT. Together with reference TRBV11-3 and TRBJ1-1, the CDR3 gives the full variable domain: EAGVVQSPRYKIIEKKQPVAFWCNPISGHNTLYWYLQNLGQGPELLIRYENEEAVDDSQLPKDRFSAERLKGVDSTLKIQPAELGDSAVYLCASSRTGGITEAFFGQGTRLTVV.

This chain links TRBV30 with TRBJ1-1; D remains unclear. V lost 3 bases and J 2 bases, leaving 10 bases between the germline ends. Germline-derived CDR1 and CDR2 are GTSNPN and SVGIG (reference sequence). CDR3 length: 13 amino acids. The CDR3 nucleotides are TGTGCCTGGAGGAGAGGGTCAAACACTGAAGCTTTCTTT. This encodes CAWRRGSNTEAFF.